This T cell receptor beta chain was recorded in a study of blood T cell repertoires in COVID-19. In assigning cohorts, the study relied on participant-reported clinical history. Germline loops: CDR1 MNHEY, CDR2 SVGAGI. Trimming removed 6 bases from V and 2 bases from J; junction bases left unmatched: 3. The CDR3 extends over 15 amino acids. In the authors' workflow: Amplification of reference gene primers provided the estimated nucleated cell counts. Generated by immunoSEQ multiplex PCR, the TCRdb table keeps only in-frame clones and is missing some. V and J calls and clone size come straight from that table; D and trimming were deduced from the DNA. This table holds fewer than 400,000 clones, roughly 90% found once.

This clonotype originated in a woman aged 30 to 39 who had been exposed to COVID-19. Sequences were obtained from PBMCs or T cells enriched from blood (not recorded which). The rearrangement joins TRBV6-5 to TRBJ2-3; 12 bases line up with TRBD2. The CDR3: CASSRLAGVTDTQYF. CDR3 nucleotide sequence: TGTGCCAGCAGCCGACTAGCGGGGGTCACAGATACGCAGTATTTT.